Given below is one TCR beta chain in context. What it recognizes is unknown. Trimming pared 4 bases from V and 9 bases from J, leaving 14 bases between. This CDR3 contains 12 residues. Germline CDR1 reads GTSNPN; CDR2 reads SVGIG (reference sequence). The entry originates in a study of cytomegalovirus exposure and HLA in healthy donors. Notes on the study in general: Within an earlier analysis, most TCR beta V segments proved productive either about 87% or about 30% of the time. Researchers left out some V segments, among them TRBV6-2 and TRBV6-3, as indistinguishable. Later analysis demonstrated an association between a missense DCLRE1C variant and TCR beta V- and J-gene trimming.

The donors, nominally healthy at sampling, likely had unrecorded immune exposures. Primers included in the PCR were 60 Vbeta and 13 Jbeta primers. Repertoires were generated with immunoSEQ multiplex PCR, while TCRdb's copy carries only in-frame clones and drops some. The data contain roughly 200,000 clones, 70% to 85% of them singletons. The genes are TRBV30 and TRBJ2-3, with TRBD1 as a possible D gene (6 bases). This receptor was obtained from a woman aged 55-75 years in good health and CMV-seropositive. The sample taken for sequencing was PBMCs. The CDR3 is CAWNLGAITQYF. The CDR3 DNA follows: TGTGCCTGGAACCTGGGGGCCATAACGCAGTATTTT.